This T cell receptor beta chain is drawn from a study of cytotoxic CD8 clonotypes in ibrutinib-treated CLL. Study overall: Among the patients, 11 presented as relapsed/refractory and over 14 as treatment-naive; 17 to 18 showed unmutated IGHV.

Some clones are missing from TCRdb's copy, which holds only in-frame ones; the method was immunoSEQ multiplex PCR. The sample has around 25,000 clones; 60% to 80% are singletons. Around 2 micrograms of genomic DNA (from cryopreserved PBMCs) were used for TCR beta libraries. The CDR3 loop spans 14 amino acids. Germline V CDR1 and CDR2: LNHDA, SQIVND (reference sequence). V was trimmed by 5 bases and J by 2 bases, leaving 13 bases between them. The gene calls are TRBV19 and TRBJ2-7, with D uncertain. The TCR originated in a human donor with chronic lymphocytic leukemia. The source was PBMCs, collected at disease progression, from a patient treated with ibrutinib. The CDR3 loop is CASSLRTVPYEQYF. The CDR3 coding sequence is TGTGCCAGTAGTCTCAGGACCGTACCCTACGAGCAGTACTTC.